The rows below give T cell receptor beta chains drawn from one sample of a study of T cells expressing NK-cell markers. TCRdb reprocessed the 5' RACE reads, keeping one entry per CDR3 protein, no DNA. This sample's table reports 400,000 to 450,000 distinct CDR3 sequences. Sequencing was done on a sample of blood T cells: a sorted CD56 or NKG2C T cell subset, CD4+ or CD8+ T cells, or bulk PBMC T cells (not recorded which). These receptor sequences come from a woman aged 18 to 75 in good health. Each CDR3 is given with its conserved first and last residue. The order of the fields is V gene, J gene, CDR3 protein.

v_call: TRBV11-3; j_call: TRBJ2-1; cdr3_aa: CASSLTTVSGNEQFF
v_call: TRBV30; j_call: TRBJ1-2; cdr3_aa: CAWSPGTNYGYTF
v_call: TRBV7-9; j_call: TRBJ2-7; cdr3_aa: CASSFTGTEQYF
v_call: TRBV28; j_call: TRBJ2-7; cdr3_aa: CASSFPTVSYEQYF
v_call: TRBV20-1; j_call: TRBJ2-1; cdr3_aa: CSADGTSGGNEQFF
v_call: TRBV7-2; j_call: TRBJ2-2; cdr3_aa: CASRSGGGPIGELFF
v_call: TRBV9; j_call: TRBJ2-1; cdr3_aa: CASSPPSPNEQFF
v_call: TRBV27; j_call: TRBJ1-3; cdr3_aa: CASALRGGNTIYF
v_call: TRBV20-1; j_call: TRBJ1-5; cdr3_aa: CSARVGGSGNQPQHF
v_call: TRBV5-6; j_call: TRBJ2-1; cdr3_aa: CASSQLNLYNEQFF
v_call: TRBV30; j_call: TRBJ2-1; cdr3_aa: CAWSVAGARHSYNEQFF
v_call: TRBV20-1; j_call: TRBJ2-3; cdr3_aa: CSAIRDGWTDTQYF
v_call: TRBV6-8; j_call: TRBJ2-5; cdr3_aa: CASSRTSQETQYF
v_call: TRBV6-1; j_call: TRBJ2-5; cdr3_aa: CASSFDSFQETQYF
v_call: TRBV7-3; j_call: TRBJ2-3; cdr3_aa: CASSFGGKGADTQYF
v_call: TRBV2; j_call: TRBJ2-5; cdr3_aa: CASRATAGVETQYF
v_call: TRBV5-1; j_call: TRBJ2-3; cdr3_aa: CASSWGDFTSTDTQYF
v_call: TRBV20-1; j_call: TRBJ2-2; cdr3_aa: CSAIAHTGELFF
v_call: TRBV27; j_call: TRBJ2-3; cdr3_aa: CASRSRADTQYF
v_call: TRBV4-3; j_call: TRBJ2-3; cdr3_aa: CASSQDGTSGGASDTQYF
v_call: TRBV20-1; j_call: TRBJ2-1; cdr3_aa: CSAGSRDRALYNEQFF
v_call: TRBV6-6; j_call: TRBJ2-1; cdr3_aa: CASSSPWAQFF
v_call: TRBV6-5; j_call: TRBJ2-2; cdr3_aa: CASSYIDANTGELFF
v_call: TRBV5-1; j_call: TRBJ1-5; cdr3_aa: CASSLIGPGGNQPQHF
v_call: TRBV12-3/TRBV12-4; j_call: TRBJ1-3; cdr3_aa: CASSFSGSGNTIYF
v_call: TRBV12-5; j_call: TRBJ1-1; cdr3_aa: CASGLVGGMVAEAFF